The entry below gives a single T cell receptor (beta chain) sequence along with its context. Trimming at V came to 3 bases and at J to 5 bases, leaving 7 bases not matched to a gene. Germline CDR1 reads SGHDN; CDR2 reads FVKESK. This CDR3 has 15 amino acids. Sequenced by immunoSEQ multiplex PCR; TCRdb stores in-frame clones only, minus some. The sample has 75,000 to 95,000 clones; 92% are singletons. This specimen comes from a study of T cell responses to AZD1222 COVID-19 vaccine. The sample consisted of peripheral blood, taken on day 0 of MenACWY control vaccination. The chain carries TRBV14 and TRBJ2-5; TRBD1 matches 9 bases. The receptor was isolated from an adult in good health. CDR3 DNA sequence: TGTGCCAGCAGCCATTCCGGGACAGGGCACGAGACCCAGTACTTC. It yields the protein CASSHSGTGHETQYF.